The following is a T cell receptor (beta chain) sequence with its context. Its specificity is unknown. This sample was taken from a study of shared clonotypes between healthy human individuals. Turning to the study itself: CD4 naive and memory got three plates each, CD8 naive two, CD8 memory one.

Sorted-subset replicate PCR reactions contained 200 to 250 ng DNA, corresponding to approximately 30,000 T cell genomes. Here immunoSEQ multiplex PCR was the method, and the copy in TCRdb shows in-frame clones only, minus some. The sample has approximately 240,000 clones; 65% to 70% are singletons. Only Caucasian adults living in Nashville, Tennessee made up the donor group. V lost 5 bases and J 1 base, leaving 11 bases between the germline ends. The CDR3 is 13 amino acids. The germline gives CDR1 GTSNPN, CDR2 SVGIG (reference sequence). Study-level results: A limitation of the genetic and exposure-history diversity represented arose from few donors.

Specimen: memory CD4+ T cells sorted from blood. As to subset: CD45RA-negative fraction. This TCR was sampled from a man aged 25 to 40 in good health. V is TRBV30 and J is TRBJ1-1; TRBD1 is a possible D gene (6 bases). The CDR3 sequence: CAWGQRPNTEAFF. CDR3 bases: TGTGCCTGGGGACAGAGACCGAACACTGAAGCTTTCTTT. Using reference TRBV30 and TRBJ1-1 for the parts outside the CDR3, the full variable domain is SQTIHQWPATLVQPVGSPLSLECTVEGTSNPNLYWYRQAAGRGLQLLFYSVGIGQISSEVPQNLSASRPQDRQFILSSKKLLLSDSGFYLCAWGQRPNTEAFFGQGTRLTVV.